Listed here are 32 T cell receptor beta chains from one sample, sequenced in a study of naive and memory T cell subsets. Both TRBC1 and TRBC2 were covered by a beta constant-region primer of two equimolar oligonucleotides. TCRdb recomputed calls from the UMI-ligation and nested PCR reads with MiXCR, one row per CDR3 protein. The sample records approximately 85,000 distinct CDR3 sequences, 7% being singletons. The sequenced material came from central memory CD4+ T cells from blood. These receptors originate from a human donor in good health.

The chain joins TRBV19 to TRBJ2-7; tentatively, D is TRBD1 (5 bases). This CDR3 is 13 amino acids long. The germline V gene encodes CDR1 LNHDA and CDR2 SQIVND (reference sequence). V was cut by 3 bases and J by 6 bases, with 12 bases left in between. CDR3 protein: CASSMEGVGEQYF. Written as DNA, the CDR3 is TGTGCCAGTAGTATGGAAGGGGTGGGCGAGCAGTACTTC.

This clonotype has just a few counts. This chain joins TRBV15 and TRBJ2-5; unclear D gene. The CDR3 has 12 amino acids. The V end lost 1 base, the J end lost 3 bases, and 3 bases lay between the germline ends. Per germline, CDR1 LNHNV and CDR2 YYDKDF (reference sequence). CDR3 amino acids: CATSRGKETQYF. For the CDR3, the DNA is TGTGCCACCAGCAGAGGAAAAGAGACCCAGTACTTC.

This clonotype has at least ten counts. The chain is built from TRBV20-1 and TRBJ1-4, with TRBD1 matching 7 bases. CDR1 and CDR2 from the germline V gene are DFQATT and SNEGSKA (reference sequence). Trimming at V came to 5 bases and at J to 3 bases, leaving 6 bases not matched to a gene. The CDR3 consists of 14 residues. The CDR3, as DNA: TGCAGTGCTCGCGGGACAGCTGCTAATGAAAAACTGTTTTTT. Protein sequence: CSARGTAANEKLFF.

This clonotype showed up many times. The V gene is TRBV20-1, the J gene TRBJ2-7; D may correspond to TRBD1 or TRBD2 (5 bases each). V was shortened by 0 bases and J by 0 bases, with 12 bases between the two germline ends. This CDR3 is built from 15 residues. CDR1 is DFQATT and CDR2 is SNEGSKA in the germline V gene (reference sequence). In DNA form, the CDR3 reads TGCAGTGCTAGAGATTTAGAGGGGAGCTCCTACGAGCAGTACTTC. It encodes CSARDLEGSSYEQYF.

The V gene is TRBV6-5, the J gene TRBJ2-3, with unresolved D. V gave up 5 bases and J gave up 6 bases, with 18 bases separating them. The CDR3 is 15 amino acids. Per the germline V gene, CDR1 is MNHEY and CDR2 is SVGAGI. The CDR3 spells CASSNGPKGSDTQYF. Written as DNA, the CDR3 is TGTGCCAGCAGTAACGGACCTAAAGGTTCGGATACGCAGTATTTT.

This clonotype was recorded many times. This rearrangement joins TRBV2 to TRBJ1-1, with a weak D call TRBD1 (5 bases). The CDR3 covers 14 residues. Germline V gene sequence: CDR1 SNHLY, CDR2 FYNNEI. The ends were cut back, 5 bases at V and 5 bases at J, with 15 bases in the middle. CDR3 sequence (DNA): TGTGCCAGCAGTAAAGTAGGGGCAGATACTGAAGCTTTCTTT. Encoded protein: CASSKVGADTEAFF.

The chain uses TRBV11-1 and TRBJ2-4, with D perhaps TRBD1 (6 bases). With 3 bases removed from V and 3 bases from J, the gap between germline ends came to 9 bases. The CDR3 runs to 14 residues. CDR1 is SGHAT, CDR2 FQDESV, per germline (reference sequence). CDR3 nucleotide sequence: TGTGCCAGCAGCTTGGCAGGGGTCAAAAACATTCAGTACTTC. It codes for CASSLAGVKNIQYF.

The chain recombines TRBV2 with TRBJ2-1, with TRBD2 matching 8 bases. Germline values: CDR1 SNHLY, CDR2 FYNNEI. The CDR3 length is 16 residues. After removal of 5 bases from V and 4 bases from J, the junction contained 10 bases not matched to a gene. CDR3 loop: CASSRPRGGGYNEQFF. Written as DNA, the CDR3 is TGTGCCAGCAGTCGACCCCGGGGCGGGGGGTACAATGAGCAGTTCTTC.

Here the CDR3 reads CASRRGLLSYNEQFF. CDR3 DNA sequence: TGTGCCAGCAGACGGGGACTCCTCTCCTACAATGAGCAGTTCTTC. J is TRBJ2-1 and V is TRBV12-3 or TRBV12-4; tentative D call: TRBD2 (6 bases). The V end lost 6 bases, the J end lost 0 bases, and 12 bases lay between the germline ends. The length of the CDR3 is 15 residues.

There are many counts of this clonotype. V and J are TRBV4-2 and TRBJ2-1; TRBD2 matches at 10 bases. V shed 0 bases, J shed 4 bases, and the junction held 6 bases outside the gene matches. CDR1 LGHNA and CDR2 YNFKEQ come from the germline V gene. CDR3 size: 17 residues. The CDR3 nucleotides read TGTGCCAGCAGCCAAGATCACGGACTAGCGGTGTACAATGAGCAGTTCTTC. This encodes CASSQDHGLAVYNEQFF.

This clonotype turned up a few times. The rearrangement links TRBV20-1 to TRBJ2-7; D not certain. Trimming removed 2 bases at V and 7 bases at J, with 12 bases between. The CDR3 length is 12 residues. Germline CDR1 reads DFQATT; CDR2 reads SNEGSKA (reference sequence). CDR3 loop: CSARNGPLEQYF. The CDR3 DNA reads as TGCAGTGCTAGAAACGGCCCCCTGGAGCAGTACTTC.

V is TRBV12-3 or TRBV12-4 and J is TRBJ1-2; 8 positions agree with TRBD1. The V gene end was trimmed by 6 bases and the J gene end by 4 bases; junction bases not matched to a gene: 7. The CDR3 contains 14 residues. CDR3 sequence (DNA): TGTGCCAGCAGGAAACAGGGGGGAATCTATGGCTACACCTTC. Encoded protein: CASRKQGGIYGYTF.

This clonotype was observed at least ten times. This CDR3 reads CSVEGRPGGRDTEAFF. The CDR3 DNA is TGCAGCGTTGAGGGCAGACCCGGGGGCAGAGACACTGAAGCTTTCTTT. The V gene is TRBV29-1, the J gene TRBJ1-1, with D possibly TRBD1 on 6 matching bases. CDR1 SQVTM and CDR2 ANQGSEA come from the germline V gene. V lost 3 bases to trimming and J lost 3 bases, with 20 bases between them. This CDR3 region has 16 residues.

This clonotype has a handful of counts. The chain links TRBV5-5 to TRBJ2-3, with 11 bases matching TRBD2. After removal of 0 bases from V and 1 base from J, the junction contained 10 bases not matched to a gene. Germline assignment: CDR1 SGHKS and CDR2 YYEKEE (reference sequence). The CDR3 runs 19 residues. In DNA form, the CDR3 reads TGTGCCAGCAGCTTGGGCACTAGCGGGAGTTGGAGTGGCACAGATACGCAGTATTTT. Translation gives CASSLGTSGSWSGTDTQYF.

This clonotype was detected a few times. The J gene is TRBJ1-2, the V gene TRBV7-3; 7 nucleotides match TRBD1. This CDR3 comprises 13 residues. J lost 7 bases, V lost 5 bases, and 7 bases had no gene match. Looked up from germline, CDR1 is SGHTA and CDR2 is FQGTGA. The CDR3 reads CASSTRQGAGYTF. CDR3 nucleotide sequence: TGTGCCAGCAGCACCCGACAGGGAGCTGGCTACACCTTC.

In this sample, this clonotype turned up many times. This sequence joins TRBV7-2 and TRBJ1-6; D uncertain. The CDR3 totals 15 residues. The V end lost 1 base, the J end lost 0 bases, and 4 bases lay between the germline ends. CDR1 SGHTA and CDR2 FQGNSA come from the germline V gene. The CDR3 loop is CASSLGYSYNSPLHF. CDR3 sequence (DNA): TGTGCCAGCAGCTTAGGATACTCCTATAATTCACCCCTCCACTTT.

This clonotype has more than one count but fewer than ten. The CDR3 here is CASSQVPTEAFF. The CDR3 region has the DNA TGTGCCAGCAGCCAAGTTCCAACTGAAGCTTTCTTT. J is TRBJ1-1 and V is TRBV3-1; the D is unclear. Germline loops: CDR1 LGHDT, CDR2 YNNKEL (reference sequence). CDR3 length: 12 residues. With 1 base removed from V and 5 bases from J, the gap between germline ends came to 5 bases.

This clonotype was counted only a few times. The chain has TRBV15 and TRBJ1-4; D uncertain. CDR3 size: 13 residues. The germline V gene has CDR1 LNHNV and CDR2 YYDKDF (reference sequence). Trimming took off 1 base at V and 8 bases at J, with 8 bases between the two ends. CDR3 in amino acids: CATSRGPEEKLFF. CDR3 bases: TGTGCCACCAGCAGAGGGCCGGAGGAAAAACTGTTTTTT.

This clonotype was counted at least ten times. V and J are TRBV18 and TRBJ1-1; unclear D gene. Germline CDR1 reads KGHSH; CDR2 reads LQKENI. The CDR3 is 13 residues long. Trimming took 5 bases from V and 0 from J, leaving 7 bases between them. The CDR3: CASSDKMNTEAFF. For the CDR3, the DNA is TGTGCCAGCTCAGACAAGATGAACACTGAAGCTTTCTTT. The variable domain in full, with the rest retrieved from reference TRBV18 and TRBJ1-1, is NAGVMQNPRHLVRRRGQEARLRCSPMKGHSHVYWYRQLPEEGLKFMVYLQKENIIDESGMPKERFSAEFPKEGPSILRIQQVVRGDSAAYFCASSDKMNTEAFFGQGTRLTVV.

The V and J genes are TRBV20-1 and TRBJ2-1, with D maybe TRBD1 (5 bases). CDR1 and CDR2 (germline): DFQATT, SNEGSKA (reference sequence). V was pared by 1 base and J by 5 bases, with 9 bases between. This CDR3 spans 13 amino acids. The CDR3 DNA follows: TGCAGTGCTAGAGCTAGGGGCGACAATGAGCAGTTCTTC. Protein: CSARARGDNEQFF.

This clonotype was counted between two and nine times. The rearrangement links TRBV2 to TRBJ2-1; 8 nucleotides align to TRBD1. Germline V gene lookup returns CDR1 SNHLY and CDR2 FYNNEI. This CDR3 is built from 16 residues. Germline trimming cut 1 base from V and 0 bases from J; bases unmatched to any gene: 2. In nucleotides, the CDR3 is TGTGCCAGCAGTGAAGTAACAGGGGGCTCCTACAATGAGCAGTTCTTC. It codes for CASSEVTGGSYNEQFF. Looking up the rest from reference TRBV2 and TRBJ2-1 gives the full variable domain: EPEVTQTPSHQVTQMGQEVILRCVPISNHLYFYWYRQILGQKVEFLVSFYNNEISEKSEIFDDQFSVERPDGSNFTLKIRSTKLEDSAMYFCASSEVTGGSYNEQFFGPGTRLTVL.

This clonotype was found many times. The genes are TRBV18 and TRBJ1-5; 7 bases align to TRBD1. There are 13 residues in the CDR3. Trimming removed 8 bases from V and 3 bases from J; junction bases left unmatched: 4. The V gene's germline CDR1 is KGHSH and CDR2 LQKENI. CDR3 sequence reads: CASNTGANQPQHF. DNA of the CDR3: TGTGCCAGCAATACAGGGGCCAATCAGCCCCAGCATTTT. The whole variable domain, remainder taken from reference TRBV18 and TRBJ1-5, is NAGVMQNPRHLVRRRGQEARLRCSPMKGHSHVYWYRQLPEEGLKFMVYLQKENIIDESGMPKERFSAEFPKEGPSILRIQQVVRGDSAAYFCASNTGANQPQHFGDGTRLSIL.

This chain uses TRBV7-9 with TRBJ2-1; TRBD2 matches at 10 bases. With V trimmed by 8 bases and J by 6 bases, 16 bases remained unmatched. The CDR3 loop spans 17 amino acids. From germline, CDR1 is SEHNR and CDR2 FQNEAQ (reference sequence). The CDR3 loop is CASQGSPGLAWGNEQFF. CDR3 DNA sequence: TGTGCCAGCCAGGGTTCCCCGGGACTAGCGTGGGGCAATGAGCAGTTCTTC.

The chain uses TRBV7-2 and TRBJ2-3; no clear D gene. Germline values: CDR1 SGHTA, CDR2 FQGNSA. This CDR3 has 14 amino acids. Trimming pared 2 bases from V and 1 base from J, leaving 7 bases between. CDR3 DNA sequence: TGTGCCAGCAGCTTAAGGACGGGCACAGATACGCAGTATTTT. It yields the protein CASSLRTGTDTQYF.

This clonotype was counted a few times. The chain is built from TRBV28 and TRBJ1-1, with D unresolved. This CDR3 spans 15 amino acids. Trimming cost V 2 bases and J 5 bases, with 15 bases left between them. CDR1 is MDHEN, CDR2 SYDVKM, per germline. The chain's CDR3 is CASSLQTGSGTEAFF. The CDR3 DNA reads TGTGCCAGCAGTTTACAAACGGGGAGTGGTACTGAAGCTTTCTTT.

The chain uses TRBV25-1 and TRBJ2-2; TRBD1 matches at 7 bases. Germline V CDR1 and CDR2: MGHDK, SYGVNS. The CDR3 sequence is 15 residues long. The V gene end was trimmed by 6 bases and the J gene end by 2 bases; junction bases not matched to a gene: 6. In DNA form, the CDR3 reads TGTGCCAGCAGGGACGGGGACAGAAACACCGGGGAGCTGTTTTTT. Translation gives CASRDGDRNTGELFF.

This clonotype was picked up many times. The junction differs from germline at one of its ends, possibly a read error. The chain has TRBV7-7 and TRBJ2-5; 9 nucleotides line up with TRBD2. The CDR3 contains 14 residues. CDR1 and CDR2 from the germline V gene are SSHAT and FNYEAQ (reference sequence). The CDR3 nucleotides are TGTGCTAGCAGCCCCGGACTAGCGAGAGAGACCCAGTACTTC. It specifies CASSPGLARETQYF. The full variable domain, completed using reference TRBV7-7 and TRBJ2-5, is GAGVSQSPRYKVTKRGQDVTLRCDPISSHATLYWYQQALGQGPEFLTYFNYEAQPDKSGLPSDRFSAERPEGSISTLTIQRTEQRDSAMYRCASSPGLARETQYFGPGTRLLVL.

This clonotype was detected a few times. V gene TRBV20-1 combines with J gene TRBJ1-1; 7 bases match TRBD1. CDR1 and CDR2 (germline): DFQATT, SNEGSKA (reference sequence). The V segment lost 3 bases and the J segment 5 bases; nucleotides outside the gene matches: 6. This CDR3 spans 13 amino acids. The CDR3 loop is CSASSHRGTEAFF. The CDR3 DNA sequence: TGCAGTGCTAGCTCTCACAGGGGTACTGAAGCTTTCTTT.

Ten or more counts support this clonotype. The V gene is TRBV7-2, the J gene TRBJ1-5; D is ambiguous. V lost 1 base and J 5 bases, leaving 9 bases between the germline ends. CDR3 length: 14 amino acids. Looked up from germline, CDR1 is SGHTA and CDR2 is FQGNSA. CDR3 DNA sequence: TGTGCCAGCAGCTTAGAAATCGGGGATCAGCCCCAGCATTTT. Protein sequence: CASSLEIGDQPQHF.

The chain is built from TRBV27 and TRBJ2-3, with D tentatively TRBD2 (6 bases). Germline CDR1 is MNHEY and CDR2 is SMNVEV (reference sequence). Between the trimmed V and J ends, which lost 2 bases and 2 bases, there was a span of 14 bases. CDR3 length: 16 residues. The CDR3, as DNA: TGTGCCAGCAGTTTAGGAGCGGGCCAAATCACAGATACGCAGTATTTT. Translated, it gives CASSLGAGQITDTQYF.

This clonotype has just a few counts. The chain carries TRBV6-2 or TRBV6-3 and TRBJ2-7; a weak D match, TRBD2 (7 bases). CDR1 is MNHEY and CDR2 is SVGEGT in the germline V gene. The ends were cut back, 11 bases at V and 1 base at J, with 18 bases in the middle. The CDR3 totals 14 residues. CDR3: CAARGGGRSYEQYF. For the CDR3, the DNA is TGTGCCGCTCGGGGCGGGGGCCGTTCCTACGAGCAGTACTTC.

The V gene is TRBV28, the J gene TRBJ2-1, with TRBD2 as a possible D gene (5 bases). The germline V gene encodes CDR1 MDHEN and CDR2 SYDVKM. The CDR3 is 14 residues long. Trimming shortened V by 4 bases and J by 6 bases, and 13 bases separated the two germline ends. In DNA form, the CDR3 reads TGTGCCAGCAGTTCTCCGGGATCTTCCAATGAGCAGTTCTTC. Amino acid sequence: CASSSPGSSNEQFF. Based on the CDR3 plus reference TRBV28 and TRBJ2-1, the full variable domain is DVKVTQSSRYLVKRTGEKVFLECVQDMDHENMFWYRQDPGLGLRLIYFSYDVKMKEKGDIPEGYSVSREKKERFSLILESASTNQTSMYLCASSSPGSSNEQFFGPGTRLTVL.